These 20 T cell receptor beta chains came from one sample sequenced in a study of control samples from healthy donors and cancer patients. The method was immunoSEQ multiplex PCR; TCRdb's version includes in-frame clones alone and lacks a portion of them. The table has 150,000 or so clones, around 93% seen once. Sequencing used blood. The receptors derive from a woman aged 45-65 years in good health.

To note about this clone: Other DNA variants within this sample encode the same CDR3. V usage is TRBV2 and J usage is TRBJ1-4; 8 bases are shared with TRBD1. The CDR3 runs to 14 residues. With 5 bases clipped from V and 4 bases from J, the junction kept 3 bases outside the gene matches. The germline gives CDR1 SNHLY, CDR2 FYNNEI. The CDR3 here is CASSLDRGNEKLFF. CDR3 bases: TGTGCCAGCAGTTTAGACAGGGGTAATGAAAAACTGTTTTTT.

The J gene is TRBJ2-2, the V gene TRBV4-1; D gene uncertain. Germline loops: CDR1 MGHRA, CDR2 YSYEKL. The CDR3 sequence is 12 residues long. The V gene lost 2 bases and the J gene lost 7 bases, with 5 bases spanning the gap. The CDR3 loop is CASSQTFGELFF. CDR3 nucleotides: TGCGCCAGCAGCCAAACCTTCGGGGAGCTGTTTTTT.

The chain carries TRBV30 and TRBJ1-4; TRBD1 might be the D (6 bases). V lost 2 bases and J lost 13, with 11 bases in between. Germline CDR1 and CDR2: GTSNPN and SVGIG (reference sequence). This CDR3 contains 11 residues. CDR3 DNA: TGTGCCTGGAGTAACCGGGACATACTGTTTTTT. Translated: CAWSNRDILFF. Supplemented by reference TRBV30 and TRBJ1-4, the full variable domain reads SQTIHQWPATLVQPVGSPLSLECTVEGTSNPNLYWYRQAAGRGLQLLFYSVGIGQISSEVPQNLSASRPQDRQFILSSKKLLLSDSGFYLCAWSNRDILFFGSGTQLSVL.

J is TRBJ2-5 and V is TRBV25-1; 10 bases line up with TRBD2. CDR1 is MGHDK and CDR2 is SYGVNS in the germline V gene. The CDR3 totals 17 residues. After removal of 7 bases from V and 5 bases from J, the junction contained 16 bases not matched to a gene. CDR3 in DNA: TGTGCCAGCAATGTCAGAAGTAGCGGGGGGTTGGGTGAGACCCAGTACTTC. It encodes CASNVRSSGGLGETQYF.

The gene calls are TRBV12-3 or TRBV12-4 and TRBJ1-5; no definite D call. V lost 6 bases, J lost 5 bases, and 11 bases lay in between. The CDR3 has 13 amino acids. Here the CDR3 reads CASRKSTDQPQHF. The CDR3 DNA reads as TGTGCCAGCAGGAAGTCTACGGATCAGCCCCAGCATTTT.

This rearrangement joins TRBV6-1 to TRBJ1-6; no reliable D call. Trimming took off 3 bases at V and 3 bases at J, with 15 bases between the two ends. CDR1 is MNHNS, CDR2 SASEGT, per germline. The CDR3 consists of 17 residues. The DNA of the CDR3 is TGTGCCAGCAGTGACCGACAAGGTAGAGTCTATAATTCACCCCTCCACTTT. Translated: CASSDRQGRVYNSPLHF.

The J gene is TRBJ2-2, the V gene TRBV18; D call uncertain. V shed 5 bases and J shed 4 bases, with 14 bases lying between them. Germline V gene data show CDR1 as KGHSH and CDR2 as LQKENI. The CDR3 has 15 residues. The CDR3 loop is CASSSRTEVTGELFF. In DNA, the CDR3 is TGTGCCAGCTCATCCCGGACCGAAGTCACCGGGGAGCTGTTTTTT.

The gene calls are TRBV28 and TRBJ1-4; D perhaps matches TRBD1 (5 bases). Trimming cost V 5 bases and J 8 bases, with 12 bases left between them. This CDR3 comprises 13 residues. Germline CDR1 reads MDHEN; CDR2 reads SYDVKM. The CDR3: CASSIGGGEKLFF. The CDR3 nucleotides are TGTGCCAGCAGTATTGGGGGTGGGGAAAAACTGTTTTTT.

DNA of the CDR3: TGTGCCAGCAGCGGGACAGGGTACTATGGCTACACCTTC. This translates into CASSGTGYYGYTF. The chain recombines TRBV11-1 with TRBJ1-2; 9 bases are a match to TRBD1. Germline V gene sequence: CDR1 SGHAT, CDR2 FQDESV (reference sequence). This CDR3 region has 13 residues. The junction had 1 base not matched to a gene; V was cut back by 5 bases and J by 3 bases.

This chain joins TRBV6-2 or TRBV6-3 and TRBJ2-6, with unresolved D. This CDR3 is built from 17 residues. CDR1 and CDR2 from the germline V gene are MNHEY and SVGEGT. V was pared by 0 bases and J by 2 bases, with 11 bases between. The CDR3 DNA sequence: TGTGCCAGCAGTTACTCGGCCGCCCTCCCTGGGGCCAACGTCCTGACTTTC. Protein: CASSYSAALPGANVLTF.

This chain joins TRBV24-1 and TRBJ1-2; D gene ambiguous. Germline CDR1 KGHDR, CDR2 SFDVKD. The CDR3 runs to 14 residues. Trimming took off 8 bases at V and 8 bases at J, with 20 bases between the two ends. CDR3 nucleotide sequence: TGTGCCACCAAGCCCCAAGGACCTCGGCCGGGCTACACCTTC. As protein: CATKPQGPRPGYTF.

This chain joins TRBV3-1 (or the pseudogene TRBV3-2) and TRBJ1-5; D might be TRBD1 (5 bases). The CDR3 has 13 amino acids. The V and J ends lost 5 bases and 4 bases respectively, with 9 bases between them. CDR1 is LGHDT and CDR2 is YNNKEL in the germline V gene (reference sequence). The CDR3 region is CASSIQGNQPQHF. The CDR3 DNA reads TGTGCCAGCAGCATCCAGGGAAATCAGCCCCAGCATTTT.

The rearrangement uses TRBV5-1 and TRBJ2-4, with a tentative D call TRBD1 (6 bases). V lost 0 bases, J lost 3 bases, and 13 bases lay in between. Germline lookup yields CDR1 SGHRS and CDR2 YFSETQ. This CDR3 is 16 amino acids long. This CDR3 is CASSLEQGMGKNIQYF. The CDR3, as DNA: TGCGCCAGCAGCTTGGAGCAGGGGATGGGCAAAAACATTCAGTACTTC.

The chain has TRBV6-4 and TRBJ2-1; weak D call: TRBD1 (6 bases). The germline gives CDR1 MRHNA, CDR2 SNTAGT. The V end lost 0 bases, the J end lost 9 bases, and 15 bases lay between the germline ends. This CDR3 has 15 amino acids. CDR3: CASSDSISGAGEQFF. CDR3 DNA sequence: TGTGCCAGCAGTGACTCGATTTCAGGGGCCGGTGAGCAGTTCTTC.

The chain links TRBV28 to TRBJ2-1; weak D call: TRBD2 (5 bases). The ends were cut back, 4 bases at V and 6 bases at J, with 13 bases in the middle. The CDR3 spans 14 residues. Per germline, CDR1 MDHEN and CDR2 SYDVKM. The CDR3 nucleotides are TGTGCCAGCAGTTCCGAGCGCGAGGGCAATGAGCAGTTCTTC. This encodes CASSSEREGNEQFF.

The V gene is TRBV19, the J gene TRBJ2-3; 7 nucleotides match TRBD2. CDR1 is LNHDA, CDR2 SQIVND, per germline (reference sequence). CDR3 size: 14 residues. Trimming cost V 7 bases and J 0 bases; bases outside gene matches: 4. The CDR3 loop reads CASKGGSSTDTQYF. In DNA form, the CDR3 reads TGTGCCAGTAAGGGCGGGAGCAGCACAGATACGCAGTATTTT. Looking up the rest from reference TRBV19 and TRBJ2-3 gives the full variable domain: DGGITQSPKYLFRKEGQNVTLSCEQNLNHDAMYWYRQDPGQGLRLIYYSQIVNDFQKGDIAEGYSVSREKKESFPLTVTSAQKNPTAFYLCASKGGSSTDTQYFGPGTRLTVL.

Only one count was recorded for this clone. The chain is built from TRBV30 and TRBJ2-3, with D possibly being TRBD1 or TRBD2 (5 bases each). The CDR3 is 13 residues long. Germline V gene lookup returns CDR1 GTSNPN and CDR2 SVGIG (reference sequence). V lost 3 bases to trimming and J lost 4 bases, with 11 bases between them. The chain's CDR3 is CAWRGENSDTQYF. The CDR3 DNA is TGTGCCTGGAGGGGGGAGAATTCAGATACGCAGTATTTT.

The CDR3 reads CASSQDQGGFLNGYTF. The DNA of the CDR3 is TGTGCCAGCAGCCAAGATCAAGGGGGGTTTTTGAATGGCTACACCTTC. The J gene is TRBJ1-2, the V gene TRBV14; tentatively, D is TRBD1 (6 bases). The V and J ends lost 0 bases and 6 bases respectively, with 17 bases between them. Germline V gene data show CDR1 as SGHDN and CDR2 as FVKESK. This CDR3 is 16 amino acids long.

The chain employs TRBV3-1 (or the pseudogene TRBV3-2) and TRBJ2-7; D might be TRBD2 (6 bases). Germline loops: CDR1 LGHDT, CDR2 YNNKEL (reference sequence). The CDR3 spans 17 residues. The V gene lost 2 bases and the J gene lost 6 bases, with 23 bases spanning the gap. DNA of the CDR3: TGTGCCAGCAGCCAACTCCCCACCGGGGGACGCGGCATCGAGCAGTACTTC. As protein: CASSQLPTGGRGIEQYF.

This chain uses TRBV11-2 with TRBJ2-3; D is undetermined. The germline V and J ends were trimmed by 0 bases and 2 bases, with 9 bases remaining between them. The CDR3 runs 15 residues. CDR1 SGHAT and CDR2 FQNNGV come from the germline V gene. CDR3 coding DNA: TGTGCCAGCAGCTTAGAGGGGATCTACACAGATACGCAGTATTTT. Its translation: CASSLEGIYTDTQYF.